The 30 T cell receptor beta chains below all came from one sample that was sequenced in a study of technical replicates of blood from a handful of donors. Profiled with immunoSEQ multiplex PCR; TCRdb holds only in-frame clones, not every one. The sample contains about 73,000 clones, 93% of which appear only once. Sequencing was performed on T cells isolated from PBMCs. The receptors come from a human donor in good health.

The rearrangement uses TRBV5-1 and TRBJ2-3; 15 positions match TRBD2. The CDR3 has 17 amino acids. J lost 3 bases, V lost 0 bases, and 2 bases had no gene match. Germline V gives CDR1 SGHRS, CDR2 YFSETQ. The CDR3 coding sequence is TGCGCCAGCAGCTTGGCCGGGACTAGCGGGAGGACAGATACGCAGTATTTT. Translated, it gives CASSLAGTSGRTDTQYF.

The V and J genes are TRBV29-1 and TRBJ2-2, with TRBD1 matching 11 bases. The germline V gene has CDR1 SQVTM and CDR2 ANQGSEA. With V trimmed by 4 bases and J by 0 bases, 13 bases remained unmatched. The CDR3 contains 19 residues. For the CDR3, the DNA is TGCAGCGTTGGTTCCGGGACAGGGGGGAATTCAGCGAACACCGGGGAGCTGTTTTTT. Translation: CSVGSGTGGNSANTGELFF.

With respect to this clone: A read error may account for a junction end that differs from germline. The chain is built from TRBV6-4 and TRBJ1-2, with a weak D call TRBD1 (5 bases). The CDR3 totals 16 residues. Per the germline V gene, CDR1 is MRHNA and CDR2 is SNTAGT. The CDR3 here is CASSDREIRPGTPKAF. In DNA, the CDR3 is TGTGCCAGCAGTGACCGAGAGATCCGTCCCGGGACTCCTAAAGCCTTC.

The CDR3 spells CASSPQGDTEAFF. The CDR3 coding sequence is TGTGCCAGCTCACCACAGGGGGACACTGAAGCTTTCTTT. The chain carries TRBV18 and TRBJ1-1; a possible D gene is TRBD1 (6 bases). The germline gives CDR1 KGHSH, CDR2 LQKENI. CDR3 length: 13 amino acids. V lost 1 base to trimming and J lost 3 bases, with 6 bases between them.

The J gene is TRBJ1-2, the V gene TRBV6-1, with D unclear. The CDR3 has 18 residues. V dropped 1 base and J dropped 4 bases, with 22 bases sitting between them. Germline CDR1 MNHNS, CDR2 SASEGT. The CDR3, as DNA: TGTGCCAGCAGTGAAGATCTTTTGGAGTCTATTCCCCTCTATGGCTACACCTTC. The encoded protein is CASSEDLLESIPLYGYTF.

V and J are TRBV6-6 and TRBJ2-5, with 8 bases aligning to TRBD1. The CDR3 contains 14 residues. Trimming took 6 bases from V and 7 from J; bases not matched to a gene: 10. Germline V CDR1 and CDR2: MNHNY, SVGAGI (reference sequence). The CDR3 DNA follows: TGTGCCAGCAGCGACAGGGGCCCCCGGGGGACCCAGTACTTC. As protein: CASSDRGPRGTQYF.

J is TRBJ2-2 and V is TRBV4-2; D is perhaps TRBD2 (5 bases). CDR1 and CDR2 (germline): LGHNA, YNFKEQ. The length of the CDR3 is 15 residues. V lost 4 bases and J lost 5, with 14 bases in between. CDR3 coding DNA: TGTGCCAGCAGCCCGGTCCGAGCGGCGACCGGGGAGCTGTTTTTT. It is translated as CASSPVRAATGELFF.

Only one count was recorded for this clone. The V gene is TRBV5-5, the J gene TRBJ2-1; 14 bases align to TRBD2. Germline CDR1 SGHKS, CDR2 YYEKEE (reference sequence). V shed 4 bases, J shed 8 bases, and the junction held 14 bases outside the gene matches. CDR3 size: 18 residues. CDR3 sequence (DNA): TGTGCCAGCAGCCCAACCGGGACTAGCGGGAGTATTGGTCATGAGCAGTTCTTC. This gives the protein CASSPTGTSGSIGHEQFF.

V and J are TRBV7-8 and TRBJ1-2; D is perhaps TRBD1 (6 bases). Trimming left V 0 bases short and J 1 base short, with 15 bases between. Germline assignment: CDR1 SGHVS and CDR2 FQNEAQ. This CDR3 is built from 17 residues. CDR3 DNA: TGTGCCAGCAGCTTAGCGCGTGAGGGGGTCGATAACTATGGCTACACCTTC. Translated: CASSLAREGVDNYGYTF.

The J gene is TRBJ2-5, the V gene TRBV5-4, with TRBD2 matching over 8 bases. Germline V CDR1 and CDR2: SGHNT, YYREEE (reference sequence). This CDR3 has 13 residues. Trimming cost V 4 bases and J 1 base; bases outside gene matches: 0. Written as DNA, the CDR3 is TGTGCCAGCAGCCGGGGGGGCCAAGAGACCCAGTACTTC. Translated: CASSRGGQETQYF.

This chain connects TRBV4-1 to TRBJ2-1; maybe TRBD1 (6 bases). CDR3 size: 11 residues. Trimming cost V 7 bases and J 7 bases, with 8 bases left between them. Germline V gives CDR1 MGHRA, CDR2 YSYEKL. CDR3 nucleotides: TGCGCCAGCAAACAGGGAAATGAGCAGTTCTTC. Translating gives CASKQGNEQFF.

The chain employs TRBV5-1 and TRBJ2-1; 7 bases map to TRBD1. Germline CDR1 reads SGHRS; CDR2 reads YFSETQ. This CDR3 spans 16 amino acids. V dropped 2 bases and J dropped 0; count of bases not matched to a gene: 5. This CDR3 reads CASSFTGASSYNEQFF. The CDR3 nucleotides read TGCGCCAGCAGCTTTACAGGGGCCAGCTCCTACAATGAGCAGTTCTTC.

This sequence joins TRBV4-1 and TRBJ1-2, with D maybe TRBD1 (5 bases). The length of the CDR3 is 13 residues. From germline, CDR1 is MGHRA and CDR2 YSYEKL. V was shortened by 1 base and J by 8 bases, with 11 bases between the two germline ends. The CDR3 DNA reads as TGCGCCAGCAGCCAAGTTGGGGGGTCGGGCTACACCTTC. Translating it yields CASSQVGGSGYTF.

This clone was picked up one time. The rearrangement uses TRBV6-1 and TRBJ2-3; possibly TRBD1 for D (5 bases). Trimming cost V 6 bases and J 0 bases, with 10 bases left between them. The CDR3 extends over 14 amino acids. CDR1 and CDR2 (germline): MNHNS, SASEGT. This CDR3 reads CASRGAVSTDTQYF. The CDR3, as DNA: TGTGCCAGCAGAGGGGCGGTGAGCACAGATACGCAGTATTTT.

This chain connects TRBV9 to TRBJ1-1; TRBD1 agrees at 7 bases. CDR1 SGDLS and CDR2 YYNGEE come from the germline V gene. The CDR3 is 15 amino acids. After removal of 4 bases from V and 8 bases from J, the junction contained 14 bases not matched to a gene. The CDR3 is CASSPYRQGTPEAFF. CDR3 nucleotide sequence: TGTGCCAGCAGCCCCTACCGACAGGGAACTCCAGAAGCTTTCTTT.

V is TRBV5-1 and J is TRBJ2-1, with D possibly matching TRBD2 (5 bases). V lost 1 base, J lost 8 bases, and 10 bases lay in between. The CDR3 is 13 amino acids. Germline values: CDR1 SGHRS, CDR2 YFSETQ. In DNA form, the CDR3 reads TGCGCCAGCAGCTTGCGGGATATCGATGAGCAGTTCTTC. Its translation is CASSLRDIDEQFF.

The genes are TRBV10-2 and TRBJ1-2; D not resolved. Trimming removed 5 bases at V and 8 bases at J, with 18 bases between. Per the germline V gene, CDR1 is WSHSY and CDR2 is SAAADI. The CDR3 length is 14 residues. CDR3 amino acids: CASSLAPPREGYTF. CDR3 in DNA: TGCGCCAGCAGTCTGGCCCCCCCGAGGGAGGGCTACACCTTC.

This clone was seen only once. CDR3 sequence reads: CASSPFPGNTEAFF. In nucleotides, the CDR3 is TGTGCCAGCAGCCCCTTTCCGGGGAACACTGAAGCTTTCTTT. This chain links TRBV7-9 with TRBJ1-1; D unresolved. Germline V lookup: CDR1 SEHNR, CDR2 FQNEAQ (reference sequence). The CDR3 covers 14 residues. V lost 5 bases to trimming and J lost 1 base, with 11 bases between them. Looking up the rest from reference TRBV7-9 and TRBJ1-1 gives the full variable domain: DTGVSQNPRHKITKRGQNVTFRCDPISEHNRLYWYRQTLGQGPEFLTYFQNEAQLEKSRLLSDRFSAERPKGSFSTLEIQRTEQGDSAMYLCASSPFPGNTEAFFGQGTRLTVV.

This sequence joins TRBV5-1 and TRBJ2-1; D may be TRBD1 (6 bases). Germline CDR1 SGHRS, CDR2 YFSETQ. The CDR3 extends over 15 amino acids. V dropped 0 bases and J dropped 7 bases, with 14 bases sitting between them. The CDR3 DNA sequence: TGCGCCAGCAGCTTGGACAGGGTACAGGCTAATGAGCAGTTCTTC. Protein sequence: CASSLDRVQANEQFF. Supplemented by reference TRBV5-1 and TRBJ2-1, the full variable domain reads KAGVTQTPRYLIKTRGQQVTLSCSPISGHRSVSWYQQTPGQGLQFLFEYFSETQRNKGNFPGRFSGRQFSNSRSEMNVSTLELGDSALYLCASSLDRVQANEQFFGPGTRLTVL.

This chain connects TRBV27 to TRBJ1-4, with 9 bases aligning to TRBD1. Trimming removed 5 bases from V and 7 bases from J; junction bases left unmatched: 11. Germline lookup yields CDR1 MNHEY and CDR2 SMNVEV (reference sequence). The CDR3 length is 16 residues. CDR3 sequence: CASSNLQGASSEKLFF. The CDR3 region has the DNA TGTGCCAGCAGTAACTTACAGGGGGCGAGTAGTGAAAAACTGTTTTTT.

This sequence joins TRBV28 and TRBJ1-2; D remains ambiguous. Germline values: CDR1 MDHEN, CDR2 SYDVKM. Trimming removed 2 bases at V and 3 bases at J, with 28 bases between. The CDR3 is 20 residues long. The CDR3 loop is CASSLRTTSGDSTLDYGYTF. The CDR3 region has the DNA TGTGCCAGCAGTTTAAGAACAACCAGCGGGGATAGTACTCTCGACTATGGCTACACCTTC.

This clone was observed once. The CDR3 nucleotides are TGTGCCAGCAGTTACGGGACATTCGGACAGGGGTTTGGCGCTTTCTTT. Encoded protein: CASSYGTFGQGFGAFF. The gene calls are TRBV6-5 and TRBJ1-1; TRBD1 agrees at 9 bases. V shed 2 bases, J shed 11 bases, and the junction held 15 bases outside the gene matches. The germline V gene encodes CDR1 MNHEY and CDR2 SVGAGI. This CDR3 spans 16 amino acids.

The gene calls are TRBV28 and TRBJ2-1; no clear D gene. The germline V gene encodes CDR1 MDHEN and CDR2 SYDVKM. V was cut by 4 bases and J by 0 bases, with 19 bases left in between. The CDR3 is 18 amino acids. In nucleotides, the CDR3 is TGTGCCAGCAGTTCCACTGAATCACCCCGATACTCCTACAATGAGCAGTTCTTC. As protein: CASSSTESPRYSYNEQFF. The whole variable domain, remainder taken from reference TRBV28 and TRBJ2-1, is DVKVTQSSRYLVKRTGEKVFLECVQDMDHENMFWYRQDPGLGLRLIYFSYDVKMKEKGDIPEGYSVSREKKERFSLILESASTNQTSMYLCASSSTESPRYSYNEQFFGPGTRLTVL.

The rearrangement uses TRBV28 and TRBJ2-5; 12 nucleotides match TRBD2. The CDR3 is 17 amino acids. J was trimmed by 3 bases and V by 5 bases; bases with no gene match: 10. Per germline, CDR1 MDHEN and CDR2 SYDVKM. CDR3 DNA sequence: TGTGCCAGCAGTGCTACCGGACTAGCGGGATCCGAAGAGACCCAGTACTTC. As protein: CASSATGLAGSEETQYF.

Written as DNA, the CDR3 is TGCAGCGTTCAGACTAGCGGGCGAGGCGGCTACGAGCAGTACTTC. Protein: CSVQTSGRGGYEQYF. V and J are TRBV29-1 and TRBJ2-7, with TRBD2 matching over 10 bases. Germline-derived CDR1 and CDR2 are SQVTM and ANQGSEA. V was clipped by 5 bases and J by 3 bases; unmatched bases: 10. This CDR3 has 15 residues.

The sample holds one count of this clone. This sequence joins TRBV13 and TRBJ2-7; D gene ambiguous. Germline V gives CDR1 PRHDT, CDR2 FYEKMQ (reference sequence). Trimming cost V 5 bases and J 3 bases, with 17 bases left between them. CDR3 length equals 15 residues. The CDR3 protein is CASSPRTHTNYEQYF. CDR3 nucleotide sequence: TGTGCCAGCAGCCCCCGCACACACACGAACTACGAGCAGTACTTC.

The V gene is TRBV5-4, the J gene TRBJ2-2, with 8 bases that match TRBD2. The CDR3 has 13 amino acids. Germline V gene sequence: CDR1 SGHNT, CDR2 YYREEE (reference sequence). The trim removed 9 bases at V and 4 bases at J, leaving 5 bases unmatched. In DNA form, the CDR3 reads TGTGCCATCCCGGGAGGGACCACCGGGGAGCTGTTTTTT. Protein product: CAIPGGTTGELFF.

The rearrangement joins TRBV5-1 to TRBJ1-1; D unclear. The CDR3 contains 13 residues. From germline, CDR1 is SGHRS and CDR2 YFSETQ. Trimming shortened V by 4 bases and J by 1 base, and 8 bases separated the two germline ends. The DNA for the CDR3 is TGCGCCAGCAGCCCCACAGCGAACACTGAAGCTTTCTTT. This codes for CASSPTANTEAFF. The whole variable domain, remainder taken from reference TRBV5-1 and TRBJ1-1, is KAGVTQTPRYLIKTRGQQVTLSCSPISGHRSVSWYQQTPGQGLQFLFEYFSETQRNKGNFPGRFSGRQFSNSRSEMNVSTLELGDSALYLCASSPTANTEAFFGQGTRLTVV.

The V gene is TRBV19, the J gene TRBJ2-7; a weak D match, TRBD1 (5 bases). Trimming took off 2 bases at V and 4 bases at J, with 12 bases between the two ends. Germline V gives CDR1 LNHDA, CDR2 SQIVND (reference sequence). The CDR3 totals 14 residues. The CDR3: CASSISSGRYEQYF. The CDR3 DNA follows: TGTGCCAGTAGTATAAGCTCAGGGCGGTACGAGCAGTACTTC.

The genes are TRBV7-9 and TRBJ1-2; 10 positions match TRBD1. The germline V gene encodes CDR1 SEHNR and CDR2 FQNEAQ (reference sequence). This CDR3 region has 14 residues. J gave up 5 bases and V 4 bases, and 4 bases lay outside the gene matches. CDR3 region: CASSSTGGAYGYTF. Written as DNA, the CDR3 is TGTGCCAGCAGCTCGACAGGGGGCGCTTATGGCTACACCTTC.